Below are 31 T cell receptor beta chains sequenced from a single sample in a study of spatial heterogeneity in lung cancer. TCRdb ran MiXCR on the 5' RACE reads and lists one entry per CDR3 protein. The sample contains approximately 12,000 distinct CDR3 sequences, around 10% of which appear only once. Regarding the study as a whole: Higher tumor mutation counts went along with higher counts of expanded intratumoral alpha and beta TCRs.

For these TCRs, the target antigens are not known. Time point here: sample taken at primary tumor resection. Sequenced material: lung tumor tissue, taken at surgery. The receptors stem from a female donor with early-stage non-small cell lung cancer.

The V call is TRBV7-6, the J call TRBJ1-4; 7 nucleotides match TRBD1. The CDR3 is 14 amino acids. V was clipped by 5 bases and J by 8 bases; unmatched bases: 8. The germline V gene encodes CDR1 SGHVS and CDR2 FNYEAQ. CDR3 DNA: TGTGCCAGCAGCCCCAGGGGGGTTGAAGAAAAACTGTTTTTT. It yields the protein CASSPRGVEEKLFF.

Concerning this clonotype: This may arise from a read error, as a much more abundant clone is one base away. The J gene is TRBJ1-2, the V gene TRBV7-2, with D perhaps TRBD1 (5 bases). The ends were cut back, 0 bases at V and 4 bases at J, with 15 bases in the middle. Germline V gene data show CDR1 as SGHTA and CDR2 as FQGNSA. This CDR3 region has 16 residues. The CDR3 DNA follows: TGTGCCAGCAGCTTAGCGGTTTCGGACATGACCTATGGCTACACCTTC. Protein product: CASSLAVSDMTYGYTF.

A note on this clonotype: This clone may be a read error of a much larger clone one base away. This chain uses TRBV12-3 or TRBV12-4 with TRBJ2-7, with a possible D match to TRBD2 (6 bases). This CDR3 has 14 amino acids. V was shortened by 7 bases and J by 1 base, with 14 bases between the two germline ends. This CDR3 reads CASTPRDSSYEQYF. The CDR3 DNA reads TGTGCCAGCACTCCCCGGGACTCTTCCTACGAGCAGTACTTC.

This clonotype was observed a few times. The chain links TRBV4-3 to TRBJ2-7; D perhaps matches TRBD1 (6 bases). Trimming removed 4 bases from V and 5 bases from J, with 21 bases in between. The CDR3 totals 16 residues. Germline loops: CDR1 LGHNA, CDR2 YSLEER. The DNA for the CDR3 is TGCGCCAGCAGCCCAGCCCTGGGGGCAGGCTCGGACGAGCAGTACTTC. Translation gives CASSPALGAGSDEQYF.

By share of the sample, this clonotype is medium-sized. The chain links TRBV6-6 to TRBJ2-7; possible D gene TRBD2, 5 bases. The CDR3 has 13 residues. Germline V gene sequence: CDR1 MNHNY, CDR2 SVGAGI (reference sequence). The V end lost 2 bases, the J end lost 4 bases, and 9 bases lay between the germline ends. The CDR3: CASSYAGVYEQYF. The CDR3 nucleotides read TGTGCCAGCAGTTACGCCGGGGTTTACGAGCAGTACTTC.

This clonotype has ten or more counts. V gene TRBV7-4 combines with J gene TRBJ1-2; no clear D gene. The CDR3 is made up of 12 amino acids. The germline V gene has CDR1 SGHVT and CDR2 SQSDAQ. Trimming took 0 bases from V and 7 from J, leaving 6 bases between them. CDR3 amino acids: CASSLAGSGYTF. The CDR3 nucleotides are TGTGCCAGCAGCTTAGCAGGGTCTGGCTACACCTTC.

The V and J genes are TRBV30 and TRBJ1-1; D call uncertain. This CDR3 region has 13 residues. The germline V gene encodes CDR1 GTSNPN and CDR2 SVGIG (reference sequence). Trimming left V 5 bases short and J 2 bases short, with 12 bases between. Here the CDR3 DNA reads TGTGCCTGGGCCGGCGGATTTAACACTGAAGCTTTCTTT. It specifies CAWAGGFNTEAFF.

This clonotype is classed as large. This chain links TRBV7-2 with TRBJ2-1, with D possibly called TRBD1 or TRBD2 (5 bases each). The CDR3 length is 15 residues. With 6 bases removed from V and 2 bases from J, the gap between germline ends came to 14 bases. Germline CDR1 reads SGHTA; CDR2 reads FQGNSA. CDR3 DNA sequence: TGTGCCAGCAGTCGAGGGGATTCGACCTACAATGAGCAGTTCTTC. Protein: CASSRGDSTYNEQFF. The entire variable domain, with the rest obtained from reference TRBV7-2 and TRBJ2-1, is as follows: GAGVSQSPSNKVTEKGKDVELRCDPISGHTALYWYRQSLGQGLEFLIYFQGNSAPDKSGLPSDRFSAERTGGSVSTLTIQRTQQEDSAVYLCASSRGDSTYNEQFFGPGTRLTVL.

By proportion, this clonotype is medium-sized. The chain joins TRBV18 to TRBJ2-5; no reliable D call. The V end was cut by 2 bases, the J end by 5 bases, with 18 bases between. Germline loops: CDR1 KGHSH, CDR2 LQKENI. The CDR3 is 16 residues long. The DNA of the CDR3 is TGTGCCAGCTCACCAGTCCCCCGCTGGCTCAGGGAGACCCAGTACTTC. It encodes CASSPVPRWLRETQYF.

This chain links TRBV20-1 with TRBJ1-5, with D possibly matching TRBD1 (5 bases). Germline V gene data show CDR1 as DFQATT and CDR2 as SNEGSKA (reference sequence). V was shortened by 2 bases and J by 14 bases, with 16 bases between the two germline ends. The CDR3 has 12 residues. The DNA for the CDR3 is TGCAGTGCTAGAACGGCCGGGACCTTTGAGCATTTT. Its protein product is CSARTAGTFEHF.

This rearrangement joins TRBV18 to TRBJ2-5; 9 bases align to TRBD2. The junction had 5 bases not matched to a gene; V was cut back by 5 bases and J by 1 base. The CDR3 spans 15 residues. The germline V gene has CDR1 KGHSH and CDR2 LQKENI. The CDR3 DNA reads as TGTGCCAGCTCATCTAGCGGGGACCGCCAAGAGACCCAGTACTTC. It codes for CASSSSGDRQETQYF. Using reference TRBV18 and TRBJ2-5 for the parts outside the CDR3, the full variable domain is NAGVMQNPRHLVRRRGQEARLRCSPMKGHSHVYWYRQLPEEGLKFMVYLQKENIIDESGMPKERFSAEFPKEGPSILRIQQVVRGDSAAYFCASSSSGDRQETQYFGPGTRLLVL.

This clonotype is medium-sized in the sample. The chain has TRBV27 and TRBJ1-2; unclear D gene. Germline CDR1 and CDR2: MNHEY and SMNVEV (reference sequence). The germline V and J ends were trimmed by 5 bases and 4 bases, with 11 bases remaining between them. This CDR3 comprises 13 residues. CDR3 amino acids: CASSRGPAYGYTF. The CDR3 nucleotides are TGTGCCAGCAGTCGCGGCCCAGCCTATGGCTACACCTTC.

Judged by abundance, this clonotype is medium-sized. The rearrangement joins TRBV20-1 to TRBJ2-1; TRBD2 matches at 11 bases. The CDR3 length is 18 residues. Germline V gene sequence: CDR1 DFQATT, CDR2 SNEGSKA (reference sequence). The V gene end was trimmed by 2 bases and the J gene end by 8 bases; junction bases not matched to a gene: 17. In DNA, the CDR3 is TGCAGTGCTAGACCCGATGCTAGCGGGGGGTCAAGGGGAGATGAGCAGTTCTTC. Translation gives CSARPDASGGSRGDEQFF.

The J gene is TRBJ1-2, the V gene TRBV27, with TRBD1 as a possible D gene (5 bases). The CDR3 is made up of 12 amino acids. The germline gives CDR1 MNHEY, CDR2 SMNVEV (reference sequence). With 6 bases removed from V and 7 bases from J, the gap between germline ends came to 12 bases. The CDR3 bases are TGTGCCAGCAGATCTGGTGGGGGTGGCTACACCTTC. Translated: CASRSGGGGYTF.

This clonotype was seen ten or more times. The genes are TRBV27 and TRBJ2-2; D remains ambiguous. Germline V gene data show CDR1 as MNHEY and CDR2 as SMNVEV (reference sequence). The V gene lost 0 bases and the J gene lost 2 bases, with 13 bases spanning the gap. The CDR3 runs to 17 residues. The CDR3 DNA sequence: TGTGCCAGCAGTTTATCCGTCCAGCCCCATAACACCGGGGAGCTGTTTTTT. This gives the protein CASSLSVQPHNTGELFF.

A remark on this clonotype: A much bigger clone sits one base away, suggesting this may be a read error. V is TRBV4-2 and J is TRBJ2-7; a possible D gene is TRBD2 (7 bases). The V end lost 5 bases, the J end lost 0 bases, and 14 bases lay between the germline ends. CDR1 LGHNA and CDR2 YNFKEQ come from the germline V gene. This CDR3 contains 15 residues. CDR3 residues: CASSYGRGASYEQYF. The CDR3, as DNA: TGTGCCAGCAGCTATGGACGGGGGGCCTCCTACGAGCAGTACTTC.

This clonotype has at least ten counts. The chain links TRBV7-2 to TRBJ1-1; D remains ambiguous. V dropped 6 bases and J dropped 0 bases, with 5 bases sitting between them. The CDR3 has 12 amino acids. Germline V gives CDR1 SGHTA, CDR2 FQGNSA. CDR3 bases: TGTGCCAGCAGACGATTGAACACTGAAGCTTTCTTT. Protein product: CASRRLNTEAFF.

Regarding this clonotype: With a much larger clone just one base away, this may be a read error. The conserved phenylalanine or tryptophan normally closing the CDR3 is absent here, so this likely arose from a read error. This sequence joins TRBV20-1 and TRBJ2-1; tentative D call: TRBD2 (7 bases). The CDR3 covers 15 residues. The V end was cut by 3 bases, the J end by 0 bases, with 12 bases between. The germline gives CDR1 DFQATT, CDR2 SNEGSKA (reference sequence). CDR3 sequence reads: CSASGGLSSYNEQFS. The CDR3 DNA reads as TGCAGTGCTAGCGGGGGGCTGAGCTCCTACAATGAGCAGTTCTCC.

This clonotype was found a few times. The chain uses TRBV30 and TRBJ1-2; no clear D. Germline assignment: CDR1 GTSNPN and CDR2 SVGIG (reference sequence). Trimming left V 0 bases short and J 2 bases short, with 7 bases between. The CDR3 covers 13 residues. DNA for the CDR3: TGTGCCTGGAGTGTCACTGAGAACTATGGCTACACCTTC. Its protein is CAWSVTENYGYTF. Filled out from reference TRBV30 and TRBJ1-2, the complete variable domain reads SQTIHQWPATLVQPVGSPLSLECTVEGTSNPNLYWYRQAAGRGLQLLFYSVGIGQISSEVPQNLSASRPQDRQFILSSKKLLLSDSGFYLCAWSVTENYGYTFGSGTRLTVV.

In the case of this clonotype: A much larger clone differs by one base, so this may be a read error. This chain uses TRBV2 with TRBJ2-3; 10 bases fit TRBD2. The germline V gene encodes CDR1 SNHLY and CDR2 FYNNEI. The CDR3 consists of 14 residues. CDR3 coding DNA: TGTGCCAGCGGTCTAGCGGGAGTCTCAGATACGCTGTATTTT. It translates to CASGLAGVSDTLYF.

The gene calls are TRBV15 and TRBJ1-1; no clear D. This CDR3 comprises 16 residues. Germline assignment: CDR1 LNHNV and CDR2 YYDKDF (reference sequence). Trimming removed 0 bases at V and 5 bases at J, with 16 bases between. The CDR3 sequence: CATSRDIQVEGTEAFF. The CDR3 DNA reads TGTGCCACCAGCAGAGATATCCAAGTCGAGGGTACTGAAGCTTTCTTT.

This clonotype is classed as medium-sized (0.01 to 0.1%). The CDR3: CASSLLGGGYEKLFF. In nucleotides, the CDR3 is TGCGCCAGCAGCTTGTTGGGAGGAGGGTATGAAAAACTGTTTTTT. The gene calls are TRBV5-1 and TRBJ1-4; no clear D. CDR1 is SGHRS and CDR2 is YFSETQ in the germline V gene. This CDR3 comprises 15 residues. Trimming removed 1 base at V and 6 bases at J, with 13 bases between.

This chain connects TRBV20-1 to TRBJ2-3, with 7 bases matching TRBD2. V shed 5 bases, J shed 5 bases, and the junction held 16 bases outside the gene matches. This CDR3 comprises 16 residues. From germline, CDR1 is DFQATT and CDR2 SNEGSKA (reference sequence). The CDR3 nucleotides read TGCAGTGCTTCACAGTCCACGGGAGGCCGGGGAGATACGCAGTATTTT. This codes for CSASQSTGGRGDTQYF.

The CDR3 protein is CASSFNGASNQPQHF. The CDR3 DNA follows: TGCGCCAGCAGCTTCAATGGGGCGAGCAATCAGCCCCAGCATTTT. The chain carries TRBV5-1 and TRBJ1-5; a possible D gene is TRBD1 (5 bases). The V end was cut by 2 bases, the J end by 1 base, with 10 bases between. Germline V gene lookup returns CDR1 SGHRS and CDR2 YFSETQ. This CDR3 is built from 15 residues.

Sample share makes this clonotype medium-sized. V is TRBV27 and J is TRBJ1-5; D is undetermined. From germline, CDR1 is MNHEY and CDR2 SMNVEV (reference sequence). The CDR3 loop spans 15 amino acids. V was clipped by 4 bases and J by 1 base, with 11 bases between them. The CDR3 nucleotides are TGTGCCAGCAGTTCCAGTGGGCGGAGCAATCAGCCCCAGCATTTT. Its protein product is CASSSSGRSNQPQHF.

This clonotype was observed at least ten times. The V gene is TRBV7-4, the J gene TRBJ2-3; TRBD2 matches at 8 bases. Germline CDR1 is SGHVT and CDR2 is SQSDAQ. J gave up 3 bases and V 5 bases, and 10 bases lay outside the gene matches. The CDR3 spans 16 residues. CDR3 region: CASSPPAGVQTDTQYF. The DNA for the CDR3 is TGTGCCAGCAGCCCCCCAGCGGGGGTCCAGACAGATACGCAGTATTTT.

This clonotype was detected many times. This sequence joins TRBV20-1 and TRBJ2-4; TRBD2 agrees at 16 bases. The CDR3 loop spans 17 amino acids. V trimming: 6 bases; J trimming: 4 bases; junction bases outside the gene matches: 9. Per the germline V gene, CDR1 is DFQATT and CDR2 is SNEGSKA (reference sequence). The CDR3 is CSADGTSGRAGKNIQYF. The CDR3 DNA sequence: TGCAGTGCGGACGGGACTAGCGGGAGGGCCGGGAAAAACATTCAGTACTTC.

A remark on this clonotype: A read error may explain this, as a much larger clone is one base away. The gene calls are TRBV6-2 or TRBV6-3 and TRBJ2-3, with D perhaps TRBD1 (6 bases). TRBJ1-5 explains the end of the DNA better; the J call may be wrong. The germline gives CDR1 MNHEY, CDR2 SVGEGT. The CDR3 covers 13 residues. The DNA of the CDR3 is TGTGCCACCAGAACGACAGGCACAGATACGCAGCATTTT. Amino acid sequence: CATRTTGTDTQHF.

The chain carries TRBV13 and TRBJ2-1; D may be TRBD1 or TRBD2 (5 bases each). Per germline, CDR1 PRHDT and CDR2 FYEKMQ (reference sequence). V lost 1 base and J lost 5, with 12 bases in between. CDR3 length: 15 residues. The CDR3 DNA reads TGTGCCAGCAGCTTAGTGCAGGGACCCGACAATGAGCAGTTCTTC. It is translated as CASSLVQGPDNEQFF.

The V call is TRBV6-4, the J call TRBJ2-3; maybe TRBD2 (5 bases). This CDR3 is 17 amino acids long. Germline CDR1 reads MRHNA; CDR2 reads SNTAGT. The ends were cut back, 0 bases at V and 0 bases at J, with 13 bases in the middle. The DNA of the CDR3 is TGTGCCAGCAGTGACTCTCCAGCGGTCGCTAGCACAGATACGCAGTATTTT. Its protein is CASSDSPAVASTDTQYF.

Sample share makes this clonotype medium-sized. The rearrangement joins TRBV7-2 to TRBJ2-1; TRBD2 might be the D (6 bases). V was shortened by 0 bases and J by 5 bases, with 11 bases between the two germline ends. Germline lookup yields CDR1 SGHTA and CDR2 FQGNSA. The CDR3 has 15 amino acids. For the CDR3, the DNA is TGTGCCAGCAGCTTAGCGCGGGACTTCAACAATGAGCAGTTCTTC. Encoded protein: CASSLARDFNNEQFF. Based on the CDR3 plus reference TRBV7-2 and TRBJ2-1, the full variable domain is GAGVSQSPSNKVTEKGKDVELRCDPISGHTALYWYRQSLGQGLEFLIYFQGNSAPDKSGLPSDRFSAERTGGSVSTLTIQRTQQEDSAVYLCASSLARDFNNEQFFGPGTRLTVL.